This TCR beta chain was recovered during a study of radiotherapy plus CTLA-4 blockade in lung cancer. Lung cancer patients with chemo-refractory metastatic non-small-cell disease were given focal radiation plus CTLA-4 blockade with ipilimumab. A word on this clone: Its cognate antigen is unknown.

Study-level results: The study found tumor-derived TCR clones expanded in blood after radiotherapy plus ipilimumab.

The germline V gene encodes CDR1 MNHEY and CDR2 SMNVEV (reference sequence). CDR3 size: 14 residues. Trimming pared 3 bases from V and 1 base from J, leaving 9 bases between. Generated by immunoSEQ multiplex PCR, the TCRdb table keeps only in-frame clones and is missing some. The sample lists about 14,000 clones, 87% occurring once. The J gene is TRBJ2-5, the V gene TRBV27, with D possibly TRBD1 on 6 matching bases. Specimen: peripheral blood, collected from a patient treated with radiotherapy plus ipilimumab. The sequence derives from a human donor with non-small cell lung cancer that progressed on radiotherapy plus ipilimumab. Some clones in this sample may be carry-over from other donors' samples. In DNA form, the CDR3 reads TGTGCCAGCAGTTTTTTGGGGGCCCAAGAGACCCAGTACTTC. This translates into CASSFLGAQETQYF.